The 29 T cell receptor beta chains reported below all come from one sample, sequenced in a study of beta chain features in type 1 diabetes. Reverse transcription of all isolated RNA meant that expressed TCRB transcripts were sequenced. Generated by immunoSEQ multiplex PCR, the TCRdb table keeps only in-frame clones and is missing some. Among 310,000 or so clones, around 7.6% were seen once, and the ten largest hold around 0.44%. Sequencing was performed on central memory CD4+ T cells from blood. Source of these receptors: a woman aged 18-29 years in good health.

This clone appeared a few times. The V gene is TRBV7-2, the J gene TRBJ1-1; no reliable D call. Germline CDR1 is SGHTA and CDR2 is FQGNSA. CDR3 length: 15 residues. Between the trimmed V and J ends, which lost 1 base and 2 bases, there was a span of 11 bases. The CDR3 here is CASSLVVRFNTEAFF. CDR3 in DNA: TGTGCCAGCAGCTTAGTGGTAAGGTTCAACACTGAAGCTTTCTTT.

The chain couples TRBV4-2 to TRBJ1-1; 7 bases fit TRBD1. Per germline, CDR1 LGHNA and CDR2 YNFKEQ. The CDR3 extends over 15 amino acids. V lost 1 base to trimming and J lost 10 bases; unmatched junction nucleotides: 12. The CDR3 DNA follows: TGTGCCAGCAGCCAAGTCCGACAGGGTCCCAGAGGAGCTTTCTTT. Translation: CASSQVRQGPRGAFF.

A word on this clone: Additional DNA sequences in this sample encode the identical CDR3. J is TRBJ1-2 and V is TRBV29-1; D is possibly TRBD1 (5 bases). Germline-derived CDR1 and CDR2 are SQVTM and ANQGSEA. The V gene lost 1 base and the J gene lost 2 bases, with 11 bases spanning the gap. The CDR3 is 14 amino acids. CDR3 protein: CSVEGRGRNYGYTF. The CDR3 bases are TGCAGCGTTGAAGGTAGGGGCAGAAACTATGGCTACACCTTC.

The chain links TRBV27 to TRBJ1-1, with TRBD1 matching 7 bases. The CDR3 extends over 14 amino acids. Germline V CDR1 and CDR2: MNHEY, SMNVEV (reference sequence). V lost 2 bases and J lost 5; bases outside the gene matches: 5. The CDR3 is CASSLRGGFTEAFF. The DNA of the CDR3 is TGTGCCAGCAGTTTAAGAGGGGGCTTTACTGAAGCTTTCTTT.

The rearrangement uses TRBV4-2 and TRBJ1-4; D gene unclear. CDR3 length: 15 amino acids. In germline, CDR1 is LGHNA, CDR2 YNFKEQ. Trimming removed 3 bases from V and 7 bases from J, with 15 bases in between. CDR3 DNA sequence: TGTGCCAGCAGCCACGAGAGGCGATCTACTGAAAAACTGTTTTTT. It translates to CASSHERRSTEKLFF.

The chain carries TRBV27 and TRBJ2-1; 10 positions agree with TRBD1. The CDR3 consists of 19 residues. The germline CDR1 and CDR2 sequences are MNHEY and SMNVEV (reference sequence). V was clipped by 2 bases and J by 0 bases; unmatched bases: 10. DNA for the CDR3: TGTGCCAGCAGTTTACGTCCCGGGACAGGGGTCCACTCCTACAATGAGCAGTTCTTC. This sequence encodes CASSLRPGTGVHSYNEQFF.

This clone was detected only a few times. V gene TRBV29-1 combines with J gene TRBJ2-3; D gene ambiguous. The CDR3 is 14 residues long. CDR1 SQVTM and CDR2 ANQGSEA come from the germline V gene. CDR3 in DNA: TGCACCGGTGGTAGTACCCAAGTCACAGATACGCAGTATTTT. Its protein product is CTGGSTQVTDTQYF.

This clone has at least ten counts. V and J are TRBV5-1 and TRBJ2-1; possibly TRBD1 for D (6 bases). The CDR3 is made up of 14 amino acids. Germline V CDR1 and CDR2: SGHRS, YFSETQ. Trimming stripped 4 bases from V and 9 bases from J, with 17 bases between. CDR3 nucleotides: TGCGCCAGCAGCGGACGGGACACACTCGCTGAGCAGTTCTTC. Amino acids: CASSGRDTLAEQFF.

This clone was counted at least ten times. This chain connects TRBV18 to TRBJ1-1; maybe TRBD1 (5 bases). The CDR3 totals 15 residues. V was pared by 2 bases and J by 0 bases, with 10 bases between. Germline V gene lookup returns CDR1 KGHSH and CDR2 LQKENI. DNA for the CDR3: TGTGCCAGCTCACCAGGGGGACCCATGAACACTGAAGCTTTCTTT. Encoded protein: CASSPGGPMNTEAFF.

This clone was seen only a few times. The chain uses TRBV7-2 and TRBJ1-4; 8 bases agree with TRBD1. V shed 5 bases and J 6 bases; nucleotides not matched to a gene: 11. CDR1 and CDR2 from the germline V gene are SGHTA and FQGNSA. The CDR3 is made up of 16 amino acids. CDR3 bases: TGTGCCAGCAGCGCACGCCCACAGGGGGGACATGAAAAACTGTTTTTT. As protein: CASSARPQGGHEKLFF.

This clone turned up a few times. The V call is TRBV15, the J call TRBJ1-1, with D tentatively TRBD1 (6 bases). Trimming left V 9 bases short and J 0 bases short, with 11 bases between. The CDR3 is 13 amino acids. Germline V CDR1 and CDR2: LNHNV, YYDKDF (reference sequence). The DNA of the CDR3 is TGTGCCACTAGGGGGTCTCTGAACACTGAAGCTTTCTTT. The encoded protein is CATRGSLNTEAFF.

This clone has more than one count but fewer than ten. The CDR3 bases are TGCGCCAGCAGCCAAGCCCTAATCTCGACAGGTTGGGCCTACGAGCAGTACTTC. It translates to CASSQALISTGWAYEQYF. This chain uses TRBV4-3 with TRBJ2-7; D perhaps matches TRBD1 (6 bases). Germline V gives CDR1 LGHNA, CDR2 YSLEER. The length of the CDR3 is 18 residues. Trimming removed 1 base from V and 2 bases from J, with 21 bases in between.

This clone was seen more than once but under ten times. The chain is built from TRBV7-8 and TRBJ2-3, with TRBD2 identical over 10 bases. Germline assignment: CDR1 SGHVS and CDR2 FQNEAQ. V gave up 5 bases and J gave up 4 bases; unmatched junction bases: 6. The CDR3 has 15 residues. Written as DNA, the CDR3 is TGTGCCAGCAGCACGCGGACTAGCGGTGCAGATACGCAGTATTTT. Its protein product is CASSTRTSGADTQYF.

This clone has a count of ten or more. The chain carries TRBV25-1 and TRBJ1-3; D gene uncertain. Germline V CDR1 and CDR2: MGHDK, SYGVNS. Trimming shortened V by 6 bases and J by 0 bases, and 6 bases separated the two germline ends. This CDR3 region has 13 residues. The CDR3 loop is CASSPYSGNTIYF. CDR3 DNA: TGTGCCAGCAGCCCGTACTCTGGAAACACCATATATTTT.

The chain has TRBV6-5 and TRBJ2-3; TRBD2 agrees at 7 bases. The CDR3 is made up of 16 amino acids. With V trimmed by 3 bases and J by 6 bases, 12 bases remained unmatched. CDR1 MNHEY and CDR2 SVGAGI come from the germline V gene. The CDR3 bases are TGTGCCAGCAGTTATTCCGTCGGGGGGTCCGGGGATACGCAGTATTTT. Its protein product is CASSYSVGGSGDTQYF.

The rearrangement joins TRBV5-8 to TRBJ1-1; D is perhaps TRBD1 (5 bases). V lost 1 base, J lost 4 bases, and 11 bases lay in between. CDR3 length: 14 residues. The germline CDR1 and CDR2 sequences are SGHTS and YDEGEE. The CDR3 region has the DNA TGTGCCAGCAGCTTGAAGGGGCTGGGCACTGAAGCTTTCTTT. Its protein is CASSLKGLGTEAFF.

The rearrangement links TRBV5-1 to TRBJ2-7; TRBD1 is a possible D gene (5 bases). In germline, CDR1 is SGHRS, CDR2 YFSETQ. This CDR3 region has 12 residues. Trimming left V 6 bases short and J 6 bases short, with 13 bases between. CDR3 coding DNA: TGCGCCAGCAAAGACCAGGGCCTCGAGCAGTACTTC. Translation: CASKDQGLEQYF.

Here the CDR3 DNA reads TGTGCCAGCAGCACCGGGATTCGCACCGGGGAGCTGTTTTTT. Its protein is CASSTGIRTGELFF. The chain is built from TRBV4-2 and TRBJ2-2; TRBD2 might be the D (5 bases). CDR1 is LGHNA, CDR2 YNFKEQ, per germline. CDR3 length: 14 amino acids. Trimming removed 5 bases at V and 4 bases at J, with 11 bases between.

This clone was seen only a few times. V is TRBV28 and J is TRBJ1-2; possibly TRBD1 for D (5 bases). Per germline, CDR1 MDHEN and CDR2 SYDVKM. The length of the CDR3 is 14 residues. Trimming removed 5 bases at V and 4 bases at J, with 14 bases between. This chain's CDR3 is CASSLLEGTYGYTF. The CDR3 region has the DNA TGTGCCAGCAGTCTTCTGGAAGGGACCTATGGCTACACCTTC.

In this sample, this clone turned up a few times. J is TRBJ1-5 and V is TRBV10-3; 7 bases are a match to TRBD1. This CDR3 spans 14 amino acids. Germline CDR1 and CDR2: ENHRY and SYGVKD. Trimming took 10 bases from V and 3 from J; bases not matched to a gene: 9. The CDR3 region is CATAQGIANQPQHF. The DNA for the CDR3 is TGTGCCACAGCACAGGGGATAGCCAATCAGCCCCAGCATTTT.

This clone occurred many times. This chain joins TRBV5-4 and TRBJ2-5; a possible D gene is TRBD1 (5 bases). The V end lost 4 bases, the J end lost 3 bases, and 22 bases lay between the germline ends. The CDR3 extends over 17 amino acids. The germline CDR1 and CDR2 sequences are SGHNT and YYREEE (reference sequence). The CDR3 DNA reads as TGTGCCAGCAGCCCCCATGGGGCCAGATTGACCGAAGAGACCCAGTACTTC. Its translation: CASSPHGARLTEETQYF. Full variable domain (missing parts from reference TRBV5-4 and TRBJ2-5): ETGVTQSPTHLIKTRGQQVTLRCSSQSGHNTVSWYQQALGQGPQFIFQYYREEENGRGNFPPRFSGLQFPNYSSELNVNALELDDSALYLCASSPHGARLTEETQYFGPGTRLLVL.

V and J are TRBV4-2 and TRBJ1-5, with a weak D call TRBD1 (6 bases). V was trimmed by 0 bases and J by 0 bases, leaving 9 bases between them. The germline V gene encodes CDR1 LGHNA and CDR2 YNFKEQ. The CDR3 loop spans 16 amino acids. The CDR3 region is CASSQEQGHSNQPQHF. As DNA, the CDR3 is TGTGCCAGCAGCCAAGAGCAGGGACATAGCAATCAGCCCCAGCATTTT.

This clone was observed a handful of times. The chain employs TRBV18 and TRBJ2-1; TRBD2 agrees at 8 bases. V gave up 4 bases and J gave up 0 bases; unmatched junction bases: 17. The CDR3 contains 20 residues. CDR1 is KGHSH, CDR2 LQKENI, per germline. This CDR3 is CASSRVTGLVGGSSYNEQFF. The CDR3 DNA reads TGTGCCAGCTCACGAGTTACGGGACTAGTAGGAGGGAGCTCCTACAATGAGCAGTTCTTC.

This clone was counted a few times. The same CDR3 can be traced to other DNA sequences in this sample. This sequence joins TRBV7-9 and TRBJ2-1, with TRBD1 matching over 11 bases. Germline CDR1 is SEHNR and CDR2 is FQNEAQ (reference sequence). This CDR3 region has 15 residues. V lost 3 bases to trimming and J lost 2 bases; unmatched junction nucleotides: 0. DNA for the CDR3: TGTGCCAGCAGCTTGGGACAGGGGGCCTACAATGAGCAGTTCTTC. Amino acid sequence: CASSLGQGAYNEQFF.

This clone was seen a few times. The CDR3 DNA reads as TGTGCCAGCAGTGTAGGACAGGGCGTTGGCTACACCTTC. Protein: CASSVGQGVGYTF. The genes are TRBV6-1 and TRBJ1-2; TRBD1 aligns across 8 bases. This CDR3 comprises 13 residues. The trim removed 4 bases at V and 7 bases at J, leaving 5 bases unmatched. In germline, CDR1 is MNHNS, CDR2 SASEGT.

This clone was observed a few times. CDR3 region: CASSLVVGLAGEVRDTQYF. As DNA, the CDR3 is TGTGCCAGCAGTTTAGTCGTAGGCCTAGCGGGAGAGGTTAGAGATACGCAGTATTTT. The gene calls are TRBV28 and TRBJ2-3, with 10 bases lining up with TRBD2. V was clipped by 2 bases and J by 5 bases; unmatched bases: 16. This CDR3 has 19 amino acids. CDR1 is MDHEN and CDR2 is SYDVKM in the germline V gene.

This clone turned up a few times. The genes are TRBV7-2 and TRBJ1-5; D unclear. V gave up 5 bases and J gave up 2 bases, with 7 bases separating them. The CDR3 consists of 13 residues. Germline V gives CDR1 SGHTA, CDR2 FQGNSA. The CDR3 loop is CASSVLRNQPQHF. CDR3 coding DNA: TGTGCCAGCAGCGTACTCCGCAATCAGCCCCAGCATTTT.

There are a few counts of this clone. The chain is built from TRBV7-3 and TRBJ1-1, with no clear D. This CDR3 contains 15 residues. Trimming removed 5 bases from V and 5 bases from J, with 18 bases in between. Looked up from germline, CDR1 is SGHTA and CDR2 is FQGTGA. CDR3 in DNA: TGTGCCAGCAGCCGCGGCGGGATGGGAGGTACTGAAGCTTTCTTT. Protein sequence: CASSRGGMGGTEAFF.

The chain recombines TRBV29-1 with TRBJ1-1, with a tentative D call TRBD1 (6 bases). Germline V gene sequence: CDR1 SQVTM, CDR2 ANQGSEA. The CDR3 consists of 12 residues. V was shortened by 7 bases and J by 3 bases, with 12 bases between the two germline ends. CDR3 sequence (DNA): TGCAGCGCCGGACAGATAGACACTGAAGCTTTCTTT. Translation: CSAGQIDTEAFF.